These T cell receptor beta chains were read from a single sample in a study of T-cell reconstitution after alpha-beta-depleted transplantation in children. TCRdb reprocessed the PCR reads with MiXCR, giving one entry per CDR3 protein. The sample lists about 200,000 distinct CDR3 sequences, roughly 18% occurring once. Sample: PBMCs, mostly from graft donor cells, taken 360 days after TCRalphabeta/CD19-depleted stem cell transplant. The receptors were gathered from a male patient between 2 and 10 years old who had a stem cell transplant for acute lymphoblastic leukemia, so the T cells may come from the graft donor. CDR3s include the opening cysteine and the closing phenylalanine or tryptophan. Each record gives: clone size, V gene, D gene, J gene, CDR3 protein, CDR3 DNA. A D gene is named only where the DNA matches it firmly. Where a row states a size, it is once, few, many or the class of an expanded clone; other rows omit it.

size: NA; V: TRBV7-2; D: NA; J: TRBJ2-7; CDR3: CASSLAMDRGQYF; DNA: TGTGCCAGCAGCTTAGCTATGGACAGAGGCCAATACTTC
size: NA; V: TRBV20-1; D: NA; J: TRBJ1-1; CDR3: CSAAGFPDRNTEAFF; DNA: TGCAGTGCCGCTGGTTTTCCCGACAGGAACACTGAAGCTTTCTTT
size: NA; V: TRBV12-3/TRBV12-4; D: TRBD2; J: TRBJ2-7; CDR3: CASSPVAGGLYEQYF; DNA: TGTGCCAGCAGCCCAGTAGCGGGGGGTTTATACGAGCAGTACTTC
size: few; V: TRBV29-1; D: TRBD1; J: TRBJ1-5; CDR3: CSVADRAVYSHQPQHF; DNA: TGCAGCGTAGCGGACAGGGCCGTATACTCCCATCAGCCCCAGCATTTT
size: NA; V: TRBV15; D: NA; J: TRBJ1-5; CDR3: CATSGGRAGDFNQPQHF; DNA: TGTGCCACCAGCGGAGGCCGAGCCGGGGATTTCAATCAGCCCCAGCATTTT
size: NA; V: TRBV6-2/TRBV6-3; D: NA; J: TRBJ2-7; CDR3: CASSYGRWSSYEQYF; DNA: TGTGCCAGCAGTTACGGGCGGTGGTCCTCCTACGAGCAGTACTTC
size: few; V: TRBV7-8; D: TRBD1; J: TRBJ2-7; CDR3: CASSQTGGGEQYF; DNA: TGTGCCAGCAGCCAGACAGGGGGCGGCGAGCAGTACTTC
size: NA; V: TRBV6-5; D: NA; J: TRBJ2-1; CDR3: CASSYYGASYNEQFF; DNA: TGTGCCAGCAGTTACTACGGGGCCTCCTACAATGAGCAGTTCTTC
size: NA; V: TRBV5-6; D: NA; J: TRBJ2-1; CDR3: CASSRRVFKTGYLTSYNEQFF; DNA: TGTGCCAGCAGCCGGAGGGTCTTTAAGACAGGGTACCTTACCTCCTACAATGAGCAGTTCTTC
size: NA; V: TRBV10-3; D: TRBD1; J: TRBJ1-1; CDR3: CAISEPQNRGQNTEAFF; DNA: TGTGCCATCAGTGAGCCACAGAACAGGGGTCAGAACACTGAAGCTTTCTTT
size: NA; V: TRBV13; D: NA; J: TRBJ2-7; CDR3: CASSHGRGRYEQYF; DNA: TGTGCCAGCAGCCACGGGCGGGGACGCTACGAGCAGTACTTC
size: few; V: TRBV28; D: TRBD1; J: TRBJ2-3; CDR3: CASSTPGQALGDTQYF; DNA: TGTGCCAGCAGCACACCCGGACAGGCGTTAGGGGATACGCAGTATTTT
size: NA; V: TRBV28; D: NA; J: TRBJ2-7; CDR3: CATPGRIYEEQYF; DNA: TGTGCCACCCCGGGACGGATCTACGAAGAGCAGTACTTC
size: NA; V: TRBV7-2; D: NA; J: TRBJ2-7; CDR3: CASSRGPPYEQYF; DNA: TGTGCCAGCAGCCGAGGTCCTCCCTACGAGCAGTACTTC
size: many; V: TRBV20-1; D: TRBD1; J: TRBJ1-6; CDR3: CSRNRGLNSPLHF; DNA: TGCAGCAGAAACAGGGGGCTTAATTCACCCCTCCACTTT
size: few; V: TRBV5-1; D: TRBD2; J: TRBJ2-3; CDR3: CASSSRLAGGGTDTQYF; DNA: TGCGCCAGCAGCTCCCGACTAGCGGGGGGAGGAACAGATACGCAGTATTTT
size: few; V: TRBV24-1; D: NA; J: TRBJ2-3; CDR3: CATSDLDTQYF; DNA: TGTGCCACCAGTGATCTAGATACGCAGTATTTT
size: NA; V: TRBV6-2/TRBV6-3; D: TRBD2; J: TRBJ2-5; CDR3: CASTRPRLAGLETQYF; DNA: TGTGCCAGCACCCGGCCGAGGTTAGCGGGTTTAGAGACCCAGTACTTC
size: NA; V: TRBV4-3; D: NA; J: TRBJ2-3; CDR3: CASSQVGDTQYF; DNA: TGCGCCAGCAGCCAAGTGGGGGATACGCAGTATTTT
size: NA; V: TRBV25-1; D: NA; J: TRBJ1-2; CDR3: CASSWVNPNYGYTF; DNA: TGTGCCAGCAGTTGGGTCAATCCTAACTATGGCTACACCTTC
size: NA; V: TRBV20-1; D: TRBD1; J: TRBJ2-3; CDR3: CSASRTGHTDTQYF; DNA: TGCAGTGCTAGCCGGACAGGCCACACAGATACGCAGTATTTT
size: NA; V: TRBV10-3; D: NA; J: TRBJ2-2; CDR3: CAISESKTGRANTGELFF; DNA: TGTGCCATCAGTGAGTCCAAGACAGGGAGGGCGAACACCGGGGAGCTGTTTTTT
size: NA; V: TRBV7-6; D: NA; J: TRBJ1-6; CDR3: CASSLDIGRGSSYNSPLHF; DNA: TGTGCCAGCAGCTTAGATATCGGCAGGGGAAGCTCCTATAATTCACCCCTCCACTTT
size: few; V: TRBV7-9; D: TRBD2; J: TRBJ2-7; CDR3: CASSPRSSGASYEQYF; DNA: TGTGCCAGCAGCCCCCGGAGTAGCGGGGCCTCCTACGAGCAGTACTTC
size: NA; V: TRBV7-2; D: NA; J: TRBJ2-7; CDR3: CASSLVGQGYNEQYF; DNA: TGTGCCAGCAGCTTAGTAGGGCAGGGTTACAACGAGCAGTACTTC
size: NA; V: TRBV18; D: NA; J: TRBJ2-3; CDR3: CASSPRTGAADTQYF; DNA: TGTGCCAGCTCACCACGGACGGGGGCGGCAGATACGCAGTATTTT
size: few; V: TRBV12-3/TRBV12-4; D: NA; J: TRBJ2-7; CDR3: CASSFRGRDRYYEQYF; DNA: TGTGCCAGCAGTTTCCGTGGGAGGGACAGATACTACGAGCAGTACTTC
size: few; V: TRBV3-1; D: NA; J: TRBJ2-7; CDR3: CASSQDNRGFPEQYF; DNA: TGTGCCAGCAGCCAAGATAATCGGGGGTTCCCCGAGCAGTACTTC
size: NA; V: TRBV20-1; D: NA; J: TRBJ2-5; CDR3: CSAQTIQETQYF; DNA: TGCAGTGCGCAGACAATTCAAGAGACCCAGTACTTC
size: many; V: TRBV10-3; D: TRBD1; J: TRBJ2-1; CDR3: CAISRGQGDNEQFF; DNA: TGTGCCATCAGTCGCGGACAGGGGGACAATGAGCAGTTCTTC
size: few; V: TRBV5-6; D: NA; J: TRBJ2-7; CDR3: CASSSDSYYEQYF; DNA: TGTGCCAGCAGCTCGGACAGCTATTACGAGCAGTACTTC
size: NA; V: TRBV5-1; D: TRBD1; J: TRBJ2-2; CDR3: CASSAGQGTGELFF; DNA: TGCGCCAGCAGCGCGGGACAGGGGACCGGGGAGCTGTTTTTT
size: NA; V: TRBV5-1; D: TRBD1; J: TRBJ2-5; CDR3: CASSLLGQGAAQETQYF; DNA: TGCGCCAGCAGCCTCCTCGGACAGGGGGCTGCTCAAGAGACCCAGTACTTC
size: NA; V: TRBV7-9; D: NA; J: TRBJ2-7; CDR3: CASSLSDLKYF; DNA: TGTGCCAGCAGCTTAAGCGATCTAAAGTACTTC
size: many; V: TRBV27; D: NA; J: TRBJ1-5; CDR3: CASSLSSAQPQHF; DNA: TGTGCCAGCAGTTTATCTTCCGCTCAGCCCCAGCATTTT